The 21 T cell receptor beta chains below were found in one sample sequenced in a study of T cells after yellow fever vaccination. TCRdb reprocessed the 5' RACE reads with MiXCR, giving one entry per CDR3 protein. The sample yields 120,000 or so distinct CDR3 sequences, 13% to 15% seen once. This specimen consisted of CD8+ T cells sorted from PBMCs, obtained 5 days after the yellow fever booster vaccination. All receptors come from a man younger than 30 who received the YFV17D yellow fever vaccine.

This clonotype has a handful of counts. The CDR3 spells CSAPDTVGDTQYF. The DNA of the CDR3 is TGCAGTGCCCCGGACACGGTAGGCGATACGCAGTATTTT. V usage is TRBV20-1 and J usage is TRBJ2-3; a weak D match, TRBD1 (5 bases). This CDR3 has 13 amino acids. From germline, CDR1 is DFQATT and CDR2 SNEGSKA (reference sequence). The germline V and J ends were trimmed by 6 bases and 6 bases, with 16 bases remaining between them.

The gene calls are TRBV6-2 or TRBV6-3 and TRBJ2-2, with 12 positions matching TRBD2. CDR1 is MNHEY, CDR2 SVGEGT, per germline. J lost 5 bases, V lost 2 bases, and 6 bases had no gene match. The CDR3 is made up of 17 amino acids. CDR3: CASSYLLAGGRTGELFF. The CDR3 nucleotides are TGTGCCAGCAGTTACCTTCTAGCGGGGGGGCGAACCGGGGAGCTGTTTTTT.

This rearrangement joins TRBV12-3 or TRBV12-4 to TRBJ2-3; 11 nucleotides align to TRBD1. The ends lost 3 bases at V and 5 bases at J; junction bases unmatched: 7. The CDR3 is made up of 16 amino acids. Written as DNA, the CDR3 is TGTGCCAGCAGTTTTTTCGGGACAGGGGGTCGAGATACGCAGTATTTT. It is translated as CASSFFGTGGRDTQYF.

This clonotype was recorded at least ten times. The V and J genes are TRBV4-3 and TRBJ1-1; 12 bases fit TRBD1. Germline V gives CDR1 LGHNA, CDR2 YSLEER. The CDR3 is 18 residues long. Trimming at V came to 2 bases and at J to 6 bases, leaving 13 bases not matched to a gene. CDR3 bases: TGCGCCAGCAGCCAACTCCGGGACAGGGGGCCGCGCGGGGCTGAAGCTTTCTTT. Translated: CASSQLRDRGPRGAEAFF.

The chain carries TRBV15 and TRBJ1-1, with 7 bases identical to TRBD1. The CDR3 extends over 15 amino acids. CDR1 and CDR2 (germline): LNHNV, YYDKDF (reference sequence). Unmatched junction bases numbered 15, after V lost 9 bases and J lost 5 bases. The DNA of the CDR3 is TGTGCCACGCAAGGGGGCGAAGGGGGAAGTACTGAAGCTTTCTTT. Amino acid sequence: CATQGGEGGSTEAFF.

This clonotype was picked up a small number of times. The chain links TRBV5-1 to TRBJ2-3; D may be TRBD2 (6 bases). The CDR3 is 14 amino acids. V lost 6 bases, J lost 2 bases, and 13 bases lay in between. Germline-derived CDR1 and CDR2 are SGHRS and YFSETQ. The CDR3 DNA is TGCGCCAGCACGGGAGAGTACCCCACAGATACGCAGTATTTT. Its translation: CASTGEYPTDTQYF. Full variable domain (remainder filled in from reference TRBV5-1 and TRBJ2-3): KAGVTQTPRYLIKTRGQQVTLSCSPISGHRSVSWYQQTPGQGLQFLFEYFSETQRNKGNFPGRFSGRQFSNSRSEMNVSTLELGDSALYLCASTGEYPTDTQYFGPGTRLTVL.

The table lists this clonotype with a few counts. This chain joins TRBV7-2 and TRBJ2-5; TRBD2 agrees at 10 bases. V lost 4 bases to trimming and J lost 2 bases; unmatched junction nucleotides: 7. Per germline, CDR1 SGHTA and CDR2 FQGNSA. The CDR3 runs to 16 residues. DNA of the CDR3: TGTGCCAGCAGCTCAAACGGACTAGCGGCACAAGAGACCCAGTACTTC. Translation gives CASSSNGLAAQETQYF.

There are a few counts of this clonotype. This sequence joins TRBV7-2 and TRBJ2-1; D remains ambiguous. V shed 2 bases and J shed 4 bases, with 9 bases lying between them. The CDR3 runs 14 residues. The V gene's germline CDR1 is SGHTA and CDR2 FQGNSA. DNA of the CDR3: TGTGCCAGCAGCTTATTAACCTCTTACAATGAGCAGTTCTTC. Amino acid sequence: CASSLLTSYNEQFF.

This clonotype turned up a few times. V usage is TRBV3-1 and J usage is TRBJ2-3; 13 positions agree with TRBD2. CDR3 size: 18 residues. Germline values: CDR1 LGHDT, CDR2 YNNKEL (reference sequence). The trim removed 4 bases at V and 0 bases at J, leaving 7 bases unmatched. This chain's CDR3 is CASSPGLAGVPSTDTQYF. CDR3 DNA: TGTGCCAGCAGCCCTGGACTAGCGGGGGTACCTAGCACAGATACGCAGTATTTT.

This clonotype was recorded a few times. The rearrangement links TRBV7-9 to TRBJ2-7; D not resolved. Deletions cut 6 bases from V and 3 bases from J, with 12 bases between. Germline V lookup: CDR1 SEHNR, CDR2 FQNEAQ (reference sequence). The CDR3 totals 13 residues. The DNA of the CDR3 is TGTGCCAGCAGTACCCCGGGCTACTACGAGCAGTACTTC. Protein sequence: CASSTPGYYEQYF.

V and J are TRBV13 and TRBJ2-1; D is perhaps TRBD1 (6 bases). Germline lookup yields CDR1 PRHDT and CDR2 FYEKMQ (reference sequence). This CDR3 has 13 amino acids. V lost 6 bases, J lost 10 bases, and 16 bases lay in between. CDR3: CASRLQGSQEQFF. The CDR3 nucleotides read TGTGCCAGCAGACTCCAGGGGTCCCAGGAGCAGTTCTTC.

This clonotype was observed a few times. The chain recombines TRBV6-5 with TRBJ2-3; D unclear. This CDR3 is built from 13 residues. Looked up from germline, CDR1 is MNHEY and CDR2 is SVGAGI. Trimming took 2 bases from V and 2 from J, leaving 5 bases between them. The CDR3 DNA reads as TGTGCCAGCAGTTACGGGTCCACAGATACGCAGTATTTT. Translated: CASSYGSTDTQYF.

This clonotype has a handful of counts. DNA for the CDR3: TGTGCCAGCAGTACCCGGGGAGTGAACAATGAGCAGTTCTTC. Its translation: CASSTRGVNNEQFF. The V and J genes are TRBV27 and TRBJ2-1; maybe TRBD2 (5 bases). V was shortened by 5 bases and J by 5 bases, with 13 bases between the two germline ends. In germline, CDR1 is MNHEY, CDR2 SMNVEV (reference sequence). The CDR3 totals 14 residues.

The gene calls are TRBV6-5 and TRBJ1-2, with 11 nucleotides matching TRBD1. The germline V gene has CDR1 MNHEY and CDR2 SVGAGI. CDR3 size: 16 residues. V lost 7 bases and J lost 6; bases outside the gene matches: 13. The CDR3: CASTLGQGASSDGYTF. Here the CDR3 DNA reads TGTGCCAGCACCTTAGGACAGGGGGCTAGTTCCGATGGCTACACCTTC.

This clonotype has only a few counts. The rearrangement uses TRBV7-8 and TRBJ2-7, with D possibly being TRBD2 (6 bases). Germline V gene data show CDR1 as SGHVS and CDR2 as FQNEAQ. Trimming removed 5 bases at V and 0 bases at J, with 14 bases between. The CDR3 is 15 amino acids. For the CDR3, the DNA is TGTGCCAGCAGCCCCTATGCGGGGATCTCCTACGAGCAGTACTTC. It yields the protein CASSPYAGISYEQYF. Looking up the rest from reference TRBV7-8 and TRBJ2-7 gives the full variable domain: GAGVSQSPRYKVAKRGQDVALRCDPISGHVSLFWYQQALGQGPEFLTYFQNEAQLDKSGLPSDRFFAERPEGSVSTLKIQRTQQEDSAVYLCASSPYAGISYEQYFGPGTRLTVT.

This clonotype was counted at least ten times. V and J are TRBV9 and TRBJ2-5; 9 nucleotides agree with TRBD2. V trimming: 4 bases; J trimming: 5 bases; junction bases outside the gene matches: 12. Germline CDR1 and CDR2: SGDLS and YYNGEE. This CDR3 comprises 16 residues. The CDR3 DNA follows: TGTGCCAGCAGCTCCTATAGCGGGGGCCCCGCGGAGACCCAGTACTTC. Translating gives CASSSYSGGPAETQYF.

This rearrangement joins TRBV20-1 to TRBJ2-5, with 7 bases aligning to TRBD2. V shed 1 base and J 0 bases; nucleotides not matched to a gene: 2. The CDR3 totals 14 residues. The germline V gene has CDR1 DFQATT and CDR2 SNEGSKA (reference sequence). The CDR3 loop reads CSARAGGNQETQYF. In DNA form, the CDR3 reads TGCAGTGCTAGAGCGGGGGGTAACCAAGAGACCCAGTACTTC.

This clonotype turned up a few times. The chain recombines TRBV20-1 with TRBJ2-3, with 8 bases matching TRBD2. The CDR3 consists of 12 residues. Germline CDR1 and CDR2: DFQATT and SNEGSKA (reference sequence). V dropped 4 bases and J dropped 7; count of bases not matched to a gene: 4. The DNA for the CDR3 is TGCAGTGCTATGGGACTAGATCATACGCAGTATTTT. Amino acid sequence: CSAMGLDHTQYF.

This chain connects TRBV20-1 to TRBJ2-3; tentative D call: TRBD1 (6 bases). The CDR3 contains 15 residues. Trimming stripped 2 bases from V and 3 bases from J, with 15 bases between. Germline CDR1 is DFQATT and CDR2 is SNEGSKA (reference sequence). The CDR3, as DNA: TGCAGTGCTAGAAGAGGGACACTGGGGACAGATACGCAGTATTTT. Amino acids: CSARRGTLGTDTQYF.

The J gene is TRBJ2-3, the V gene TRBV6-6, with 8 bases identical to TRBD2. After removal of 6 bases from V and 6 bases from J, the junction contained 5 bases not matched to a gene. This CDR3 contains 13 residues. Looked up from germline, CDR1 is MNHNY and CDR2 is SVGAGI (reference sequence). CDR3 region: CASSGGAWDTQYF. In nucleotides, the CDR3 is TGTGCCAGCAGCGGGGGGGCCTGGGATACGCAGTATTTT.

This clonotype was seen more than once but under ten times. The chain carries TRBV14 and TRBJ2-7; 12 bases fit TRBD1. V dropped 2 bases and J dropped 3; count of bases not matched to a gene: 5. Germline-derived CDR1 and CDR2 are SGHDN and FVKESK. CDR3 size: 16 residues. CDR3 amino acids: CASSQSGTGGYYEQYF. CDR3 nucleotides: TGTGCCAGCAGCCAATCCGGGACAGGGGGCTACTACGAGCAGTACTTC.